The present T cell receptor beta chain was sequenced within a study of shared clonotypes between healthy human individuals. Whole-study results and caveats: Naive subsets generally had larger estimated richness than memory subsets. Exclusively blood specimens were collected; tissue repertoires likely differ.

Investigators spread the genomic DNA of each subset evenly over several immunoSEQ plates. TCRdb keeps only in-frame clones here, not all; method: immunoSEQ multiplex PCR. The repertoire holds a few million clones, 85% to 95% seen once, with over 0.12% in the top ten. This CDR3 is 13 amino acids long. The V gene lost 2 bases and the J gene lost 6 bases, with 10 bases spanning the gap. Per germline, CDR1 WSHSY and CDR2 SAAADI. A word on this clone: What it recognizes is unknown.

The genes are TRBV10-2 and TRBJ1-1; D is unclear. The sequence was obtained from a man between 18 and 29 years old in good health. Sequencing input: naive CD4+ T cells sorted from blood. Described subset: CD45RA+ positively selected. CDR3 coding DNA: TGCGCCAGCAGTGAGCTTGGTGGGGCTGAAGCTTTCTTT. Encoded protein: CASSELGGAEAFF.